Presented here are 20 T cell receptor beta chains from one specimen sequenced in a study of technical replicates of blood from a handful of donors. Libraries were prepared by immunoSEQ multiplex PCR; TCRdb keeps only in-frame clonotypes and omits some of them. The sample lists about 76,000 clones, roughly 90% occurring once. Sequencing input: T cells isolated from PBMCs. These receptors all come from a human donor in good health.

The gene calls are TRBV6-1 and TRBJ1-5, with no clear D. There are 15 residues in the CDR3. Trimming pared 2 bases from V and 3 bases from J, leaving 11 bases between. CDR1 is MNHNS, CDR2 SASEGT, per germline. CDR3 nucleotides: TGTGCCAGCAGTGAAACAGTCCTGATCAATCAGCCCCAGCATTTT. Translated: CASSETVLINQPQHF.

CDR3: CASSLEPGQGGNEQFF. CDR3 coding DNA: TGCGCCAGCAGCTTGGAGCCGGGACAGGGGGGCAATGAGCAGTTCTTC. This chain links TRBV5-1 with TRBJ2-1; 11 bases match TRBD1. The ends lost 0 bases at V and 6 bases at J; junction bases unmatched: 5. The CDR3 sequence is 16 residues long. Germline V gene sequence: CDR1 SGHRS, CDR2 YFSETQ.

The chain has TRBV7-8 and TRBJ2-6; tentatively, D is TRBD2 (6 bases). V lost 5 bases and J lost 2, with 10 bases in between. The CDR3 totals 15 residues. Germline CDR1 and CDR2: SGHVS and FQNEAQ. The CDR3 DNA reads TGTGCCAGCAGCAAGGAGGGTGCTGGGGCCAACGTCCTGACTTTC. Translating it yields CASSKEGAGANVLTF. Together with reference TRBV7-8 and TRBJ2-6, the CDR3 gives the full variable domain: GAGVSQSPRYKVAKRGQDVALRCDPISGHVSLFWYQQALGQGPEFLTYFQNEAQLDKSGLPSDRFFAERPEGSVSTLKIQRTQQEDSAVYLCASSKEGAGANVLTFGAGSRLTVL.

This chain uses TRBV30 with TRBJ2-7, with TRBD1 matching over 9 bases. The CDR3 contains 13 residues. Germline-derived CDR1 and CDR2 are GTSNPN and SVGIG (reference sequence). V lost 7 bases and J lost 6; bases outside the gene matches: 10. As DNA, the CDR3 is TGTGCCTACACCGGGACAGGGTCGGGCGAGCAGTACTTC. Translating gives CAYTGTGSGEQYF.

The chain combines TRBV5-4 with TRBJ1-2, with TRBD1 matching over 8 bases. Germline trimming cut 3 bases from V and 0 bases from J; bases unmatched to any gene: 1. The germline gives CDR1 SGHNT, CDR2 YYREEE (reference sequence). The CDR3 contains 14 residues. CDR3 nucleotides: TGTGCCAGCAGCTGGACAGGGTCTAACTATGGCTACACCTTC. Its protein is CASSWTGSNYGYTF.

The V and J genes are TRBV5-1 and TRBJ1-1, with D maybe TRBD1 (5 bases). Germline V gene data show CDR1 as SGHRS and CDR2 as YFSETQ. The CDR3 covers 14 residues. Trimming pared 4 bases from V and 1 base from J, leaving 11 bases between. In nucleotides, the CDR3 is TGCGCCAGCAGCCTATTAACAGGGAACACTGAAGCTTTCTTT. Amino acids: CASSLLTGNTEAFF.

In this sample, this clone turned up once. V gene TRBV5-1 combines with J gene TRBJ2-3; 7 positions agree with TRBD1. Germline trimming cut 5 bases from V and 5 bases from J; bases unmatched to any gene: 11. CDR3 length: 15 amino acids. Germline V gives CDR1 SGHRS, CDR2 YFSETQ. CDR3: CASSTGVTRGDTQYF. The DNA for the CDR3 is TGCGCCAGCAGTACAGGGGTAACGAGGGGAGATACGCAGTATTTT.

A single count supports this clone. The chain's CDR3 is CASSTDSYEQYF. CDR3 nucleotide sequence: TGTGCCAGCAGCACCGACAGCTACGAGCAGTACTTC. The V call is TRBV28, the J call TRBJ2-7; maybe TRBD1 (5 bases). CDR3 length equals 12 residues. The germline V and J ends were trimmed by 6 bases and 3 bases, with 9 bases remaining between them. Germline V gene sequence: CDR1 MDHEN, CDR2 SYDVKM. Filled out from reference TRBV28 and TRBJ2-7, the complete variable domain reads DVKVTQSSRYLVKRTGEKVFLECVQDMDHENMFWYRQDPGLGLRLIYFSYDVKMKEKGDIPEGYSVSREKKERFSLILESASTNQTSMYLCASSTDSYEQYFGPGTRLTVT.

The chain joins TRBV7-9 to TRBJ2-7; no clear D gene. This CDR3 is built from 14 residues. Germline values: CDR1 SEHNR, CDR2 FQNEAQ (reference sequence). Trimming removed 1 base from V and 2 bases from J, with 9 bases in between. CDR3 in DNA: TGTGCCAGCAGCTTAGGATCACTCACCTACGAGCAGTACTTC. This encodes CASSLGSLTYEQYF.

The J gene is TRBJ1-5, the V gene TRBV28; 7 bases map to TRBD1. This CDR3 comprises 16 residues. CDR1 is MDHEN, CDR2 SYDVKM, per germline. J lost 4 bases, V lost 0 bases, and 6 bases had no gene match. CDR3 DNA sequence: TGTGCCAGCAGTTTATGGCTCGGGACAGATAATCAGCCCCAGCATTTT. This codes for CASSLWLGTDNQPQHF. The variable domain in full, completed from reference TRBV28 and TRBJ1-5, reads DVKVTQSSRYLVKRTGEKVFLECVQDMDHENMFWYRQDPGLGLRLIYFSYDVKMKEKGDIPEGYSVSREKKERFSLILESASTNQTSMYLCASSLWLGTDNQPQHFGDGTRLSIL.

The chain uses TRBV5-4 and TRBJ2-1, with 16 bases lining up with TRBD2. With 4 bases clipped from V and 5 bases from J, the junction kept 9 bases outside the gene matches. The CDR3 has 18 amino acids. Per germline, CDR1 SGHNT and CDR2 YYREEE (reference sequence). CDR3 region: CASSPGPGTSGGDNEQFF. The CDR3 coding sequence is TGTGCCAGCAGCCCGGGTCCCGGGACTAGCGGGGGGGACAATGAGCAGTTCTTC.

V gene TRBV6-1 combines with J gene TRBJ1-5, with TRBD1 as a possible D gene (6 bases). CDR1 and CDR2 from the germline V gene are MNHNS and SASEGT. V lost 1 base to trimming and J lost 5 bases, with 12 bases between them. The CDR3 has 15 amino acids. The CDR3 nucleotides are TGTGCCAGCAGTGAAGGGGGGCAGGGTGATCAGCCCCAGCATTTT. Encoded protein: CASSEGGQGDQPQHF.

The chain employs TRBV9 and TRBJ2-3; D gene uncertain. This CDR3 is 15 amino acids long. Trimming stripped 3 bases from V and 7 bases from J, with 18 bases between. Germline V lookup: CDR1 SGDLS, CDR2 YYNGEE. The CDR3 DNA sequence: TGTGCCAGCAGCGGAACAACTAAGACGGCTTATACGCAGTATTTT. Translating it yields CASSGTTKTAYTQYF.

The rearrangement joins TRBV6-6 to TRBJ2-3; 11 nucleotides line up with TRBD2. V trimming: 6 bases; J trimming: 4 bases; junction bases outside the gene matches: 9. The CDR3 is 16 amino acids. Germline V gives CDR1 MNHNY, CDR2 SVGAGI (reference sequence). CDR3 nucleotide sequence: TGTGCCAGCAGGGATACTAGCGGGAGTCGACCAGATACGCAGTATTTT. Amino acid sequence: CASRDTSGSRPDTQYF.

The V and J genes are TRBV11-2 and TRBJ2-2, with 11 nucleotides matching TRBD2. Germline lookup yields CDR1 SGHAT and CDR2 FQNNGV. The trim removed 3 bases at V and 0 bases at J, leaving 3 bases unmatched. CDR3 length equals 17 residues. The CDR3 region is CASSFQGLAANTGELFF. The CDR3 coding sequence is TGTGCCAGCAGCTTCCAGGGACTAGCGGCGAACACCGGGGAGCTGTTTTTT.

The chain carries TRBV14 and TRBJ1-1; 8 bases fit TRBD1. This CDR3 has 12 amino acids. CDR1 is SGHDN and CDR2 is FVKESK in the germline V gene. Losses at the gene ends were 8 bases for V and 5 bases for J; bases not matched to a gene: 4. The CDR3 DNA sequence: TGTGCCAGCGGTCGACAGGGGACTGAAGCTTTCTTT. This encodes CASGRQGTEAFF.

This sequence joins TRBV5-6 and TRBJ2-2; tentative D call: TRBD2 (6 bases). CDR3 length: 14 residues. Trimming took off 4 bases at V and 6 bases at J, with 13 bases between the two ends. Germline CDR1 reads SGHDT; CDR2 reads YYEEEE. The DNA of the CDR3 is TGTGCCAGCAGCCCGCGGGGCGTCGCCGGGGAGCTGTTTTTT. Translation: CASSPRGVAGELFF.

The chain carries TRBV28 and TRBJ2-1; 12 bases match TRBD2. Germline CDR1 and CDR2: MDHEN and SYDVKM. V was clipped by 5 bases and J by 6 bases; unmatched bases: 8. This CDR3 is built from 16 residues. In DNA, the CDR3 is TGTGCCAGCAGTCCGATTGGACTAGCGGGATTCAATGAGCAGTTCTTC. Translated: CASSPIGLAGFNEQFF. Full variable domain (missing parts from reference TRBV28 and TRBJ2-1): DVKVTQSSRYLVKRTGEKVFLECVQDMDHENMFWYRQDPGLGLRLIYFSYDVKMKEKGDIPEGYSVSREKKERFSLILESASTNQTSMYLCASSPIGLAGFNEQFFGPGTRLTVL.

The rearrangement uses TRBV18 and TRBJ2-2, with D perhaps TRBD1 (7 bases). The CDR3 is 18 amino acids. Per germline, CDR1 KGHSH and CDR2 LQKENI. The V and J ends lost 2 bases and 0 bases respectively, with 16 bases between them. The CDR3, as DNA: TGTGCCAGCTCACCATATGTGGAGGGGGCCTCGAACACCGGGGAGCTGTTTTTT. This gives the protein CASSPYVEGASNTGELFF. Combining the CDR3 with reference TRBV18 and TRBJ2-2 gives the whole variable domain NAGVMQNPRHLVRRRGQEARLRCSPMKGHSHVYWYRQLPEEGLKFMVYLQKENIIDESGMPKERFSAEFPKEGPSILRIQQVVRGDSAAYFCASSPYVEGASNTGELFFGEGSRLTVL.

This clone is a singleton in its sample. The gene calls are TRBV5-1 and TRBJ2-1; TRBD2 matches 9 bases. The CDR3 loop spans 15 amino acids. From germline, CDR1 is SGHRS and CDR2 YFSETQ. V was pared by 2 bases and J by 4 bases, with 4 bases of the junction left unmatched. CDR3 region: CASSLETSGYNEQFF. In nucleotides, the CDR3 is TGCGCCAGCAGCTTAGAGACTAGCGGTTACAATGAGCAGTTCTTC.